The clone carrying this T cell receptor (beta chain) came up a few times. Its antigen is unknown. This record comes from a study of T cells after posttransplantation cyclophosphamide. Only in-frame clones appear in the TCRdb table, and some are missing; sequencing was by immunoSEQ multiplex PCR. Observed in the sample are about 25,000 clones, none of them singletons. A marrow graft followed busulfan-fludarabine conditioning, with cyclophosphamide on days +3 and +4. Study outcomes and limitations: Blood and skin or GI T cell repertoires showed limited TRB overlap.

This sequence was found in a male patient in his late teens or twenties who received an allogeneic stem cell transplant from a related donor, was CMV-positive, and had no GVHD. The graft donor may be the source of some T cells. The source was PBMCs, collected after allogeneic stem cell transplant with posttransplant cyclophosphamide.

The CDR3 sequence is CASSRSGRTDTQYF. The CDR3 nucleotides read TGTGCCAGTAGTAGGAGCGGGAGAACAGATACGCAGTATTTT. This chain joins TRBV19 and TRBJ2-3; 8 bases fit TRBD2. Unmatched junction bases numbered 3, after V lost 4 bases and J lost 3 bases. CDR3 length equals 14 residues. CDR1 and CDR2 (germline): LNHDA, SQIVND (reference sequence).